Given below is one TCR beta chain in context. This CDR3 comprises 14 residues. The germline V gene has CDR1 MDHEN and CDR2 SYDVKM. V lost 6 bases to trimming and J lost 2 bases, with 14 bases between them. The data were obtained in a study of blood T cell repertoires in COVID-19. Overall study: COVID-19 samples, acute and convalescent, were from the United States, Italy and Spain. In each case, the material was cDNA or gDNA derived from T cells, B-cell-depleted T cells, or PBMCs.

Original processing methods: Amplifying reference gene primers gave estimates of nucleated cell counts. Using immunoSEQ multiplex PCR, the repertoire was profiled, and TCRdb retains in-frame clones only, with some absent. V, J and clone size are taken as reported in that table, and D and trimming were inferred from the DNA itself. The sample holds hundreds of thousands of clones; 80% to 90% are singletons and the top ten take 1.4%. The TCR sequence derives from a young woman with active or convalescent COVID-19. This sequence joins TRBV28 and TRBJ2-7; TRBD2 might be the D (6 bases). Sequencing was done on a sample of peripheral blood. CDR3 DNA sequence: TGTGCCAGCAGGGAGGGTCAGGCGCCCTACGAGCAGTACTTC. Its translation: CASREGQAPYEQYF.